The clone carrying this T cell receptor (beta chain) showed up just a few times. Its antigen is unidentified. The sample comes from a study of T-cell memory formation after mild COVID-19. Whole-study findings and limits: CD8+ contracting clones occupied EMRA, while CD4+ ones occupied mainly CM and EM.

TCRdb redid the calling of the 5' RACE reads with MiXCR, one entry per CDR3 protein. The sample consists of 80,000 to 130,000 distinct CDR3 sequences, more than 9.5% of them appearing once. The CDR3 totals 14 residues. With 3 bases clipped from V and 7 bases from J, the junction kept 5 bases outside the gene matches. Sequenced: PBMCs or a T cell subset sorted from them (not recorded which). This sequence originates from a man younger than 35 who had mild COVID-19 (a few samples of this study predate the infection). Cell type and time point are not known. The chain recombines TRBV12-3 or TRBV12-4 with TRBJ2-1; 8 bases match TRBD2. The CDR3 loop is CASSFGTSWNEQFF. The DNA of the CDR3 is TGTGCCAGCAGTTTCGGGACTAGTTGGAATGAGCAGTTCTTC.